This T cell receptor (beta chain) was identified during a study of cytomegalovirus exposure and HLA in healthy donors. Regarding the study as a whole: Cytomegalovirus association was listed for about 160 TCR beta chains. Confirmation in vitro established that three CMV-associated chains were specific for CMV antigens.

In the PCR, 60 Vbeta and 13 Jbeta primers were used. This table comes from immunoSEQ multiplex PCR, and its TCRdb copy is limited to in-frame clones, with some not included. The top ten hold about 2.1% of the sample, which has 160,000 or so clones, more than 75% seen once. With regard to this clone: Its antigen is unknown. Other DNA sequences from this sample encode an identical CDR3 as well.

This TCR came from a woman aged 18-29 years in good health and CMV-seronegative. Sequencing input: PBMCs.

The chain's CDR3 is CASSLGTGSHEQYF. CDR3 nucleotide sequence: TGCGCCAGCAGCTTGGGGACAGGGTCCCACGAGCAGTACTTC. The chain combines TRBV5-1 with TRBJ2-7; 8 bases are shared with TRBD1. V dropped 0 bases and J dropped 5; count of bases not matched to a gene: 4. The CDR3 is 14 amino acids. In germline, CDR1 is SGHRS, CDR2 YFSETQ.